The 3 T cell receptor beta chains below all came from one sample that was sequenced in a study of blood T cell repertoires in COVID-19. Sequenced by immunoSEQ multiplex PCR; TCRdb stores in-frame clones only, minus some. The repertoire holds some 140,000 clones, roughly 84% seen once, with about 1.3% in the top ten. The sequenced sample was peripheral blood. Source of these receptors: a man aged 60 to 69 with acute or convalescent COVID-19.

V gene TRBV6-2 or TRBV6-3 combines with J gene TRBJ1-2; no definite D call. The CDR3 runs to 15 residues. Germline CDR1 reads MNHEY; CDR2 reads SVGEGT. V lost 0 bases and J 0 bases, leaving 8 bases between the germline ends. The CDR3 sequence: CASSYSRTTNYGYTF. CDR3 sequence (DNA): TGTGCCAGCAGTTACTCCCGAACTACTAACTATGGCTACACCTTC.

This chain links TRBV7-8 with TRBJ2-1, with 9 bases lining up with TRBD2. Per germline, CDR1 SGHVS and CDR2 FQNEAQ. V lost 1 base, J lost 4 bases, and 8 bases stayed unmatched. The CDR3 covers 17 residues. The CDR3 DNA reads as TGTGCCAGCAGCTTAGATTTAGCGGGAGAGGTATACAATGAGCAGTTCTTC. This gives the protein CASSLDLAGEVYNEQFF.

V is TRBV10-3 and J is TRBJ1-2, with D tentatively TRBD1 (5 bases). The CDR3 has 15 amino acids. V was trimmed by 1 base and J by 8 bases, leaving 17 bases between them. CDR1 ENHRY and CDR2 SYGVKD come from the germline V gene. The CDR3 nucleotides are TGTGCCATCAGTGAGTGGACACAGGTGGGGCGGGGCTACACCTTC. The encoded protein is CAISEWTQVGRGYTF.